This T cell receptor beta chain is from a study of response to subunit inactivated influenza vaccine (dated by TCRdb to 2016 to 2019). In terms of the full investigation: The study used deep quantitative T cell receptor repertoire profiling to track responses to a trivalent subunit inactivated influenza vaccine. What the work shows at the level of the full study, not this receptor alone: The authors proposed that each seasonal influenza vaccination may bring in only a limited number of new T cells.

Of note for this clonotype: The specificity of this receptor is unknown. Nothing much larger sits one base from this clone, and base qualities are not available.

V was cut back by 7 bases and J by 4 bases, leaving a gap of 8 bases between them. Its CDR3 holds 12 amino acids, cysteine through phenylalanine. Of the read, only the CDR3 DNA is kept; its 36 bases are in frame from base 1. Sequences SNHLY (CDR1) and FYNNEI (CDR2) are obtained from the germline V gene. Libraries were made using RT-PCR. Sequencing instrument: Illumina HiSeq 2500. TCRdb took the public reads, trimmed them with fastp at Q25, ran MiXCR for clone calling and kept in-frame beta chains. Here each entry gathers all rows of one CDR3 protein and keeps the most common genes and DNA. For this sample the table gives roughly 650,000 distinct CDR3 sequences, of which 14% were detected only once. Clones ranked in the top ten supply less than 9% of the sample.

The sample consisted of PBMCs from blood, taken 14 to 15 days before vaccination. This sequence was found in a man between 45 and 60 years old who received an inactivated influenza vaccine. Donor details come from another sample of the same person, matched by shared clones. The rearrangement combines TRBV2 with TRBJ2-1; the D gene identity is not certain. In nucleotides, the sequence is TGTGCCAGCAACCGAGAGTACAATGAGCAGTTCTTC. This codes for CASNREYNEQFF. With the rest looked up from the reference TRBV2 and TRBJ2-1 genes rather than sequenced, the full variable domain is EPEVTQTPSHQVTQMGQEVILRCVPISNHLYFYWYRQILGQKVEFLVSFYNNEISEKSEIFDDQFSVERPDGSNFTLKIRSTKLEDSAMYFCASNREYNEQFFGPGTRLTVL.